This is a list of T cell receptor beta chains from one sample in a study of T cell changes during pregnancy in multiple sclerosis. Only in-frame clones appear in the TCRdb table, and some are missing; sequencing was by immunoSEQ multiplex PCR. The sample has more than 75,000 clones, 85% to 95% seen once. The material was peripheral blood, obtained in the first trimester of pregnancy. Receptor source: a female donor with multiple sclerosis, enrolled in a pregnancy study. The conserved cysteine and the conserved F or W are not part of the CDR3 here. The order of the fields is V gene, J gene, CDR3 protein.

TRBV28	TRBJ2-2	ASSGLAGSTTGELF
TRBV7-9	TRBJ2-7	ASSIAPGQGFSYEQY
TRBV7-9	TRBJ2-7	ASSFGTASYEQY
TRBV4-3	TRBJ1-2	ASSQERDIGYT
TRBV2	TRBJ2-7	ASSEVSGITYEQY
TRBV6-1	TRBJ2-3	ASSEPRTSGSTDTQY
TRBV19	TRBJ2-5	ASSMGRKETQY
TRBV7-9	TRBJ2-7	ASSSPGGSAGGYYEQY
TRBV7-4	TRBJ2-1	ASSAESLAGGWNEQF
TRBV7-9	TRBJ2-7	ASSRRDSPYEQY
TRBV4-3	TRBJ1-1	ASSQALSHRGTEAF
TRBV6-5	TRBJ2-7	ASRVRDSYYEQY
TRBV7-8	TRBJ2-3	ASSLRTSGSDTQY
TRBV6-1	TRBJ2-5	ASSPLESETQY
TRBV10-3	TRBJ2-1	AITETGGSYNEQF
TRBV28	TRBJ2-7	ASSRALTSGTGEQY
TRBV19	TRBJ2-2	ASSPSGQGAGGELF
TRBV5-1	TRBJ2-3	ASRQPIGGVLGTDTQY
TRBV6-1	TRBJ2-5	ASSSSGLSQY
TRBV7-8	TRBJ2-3	ASSLDTRLAGDSTDTQY
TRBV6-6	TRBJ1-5	ASSPPGSINQPQH
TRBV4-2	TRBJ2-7	ASTPGTTSSYEQY
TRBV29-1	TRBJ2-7	SVEGRSQELYEQY